A selection of T cell receptor beta chains follows, all from one sample in a study of T-cell reconstitution after alpha-beta-depleted transplantation in children. One entry per CDR3 protein results from TCRdb running MiXCR on the PCR reads. This table has 500,000 to 750,000 distinct CDR3 sequences, 25% to 30% appearing once. The source material was PBMCs, sampled before TCRalphabeta/CD19-depleted stem cell transplant. All receptors come from a boy under three years old with Wiskott-Aldrich syndrome, due to receive a stem cell transplant. CDR3s include the opening cysteine and the closing phenylalanine or tryptophan. Fields, in order: CDR3 protein, CDR3 DNA, clone size, J gene, D gene, V gene. The D gene is left open where the match is weak. A row's size may be missing; if present it is once, few, many or a size class.

CDR3: CASSHRLDTGELFF; DNA: TGTGCCAGCAGCCACCGACTAGACACCGGGGAGCTGTTTTTT; size: .; J: TRBJ2-2; D: .; V: TRBV7-7
CDR3: CASSLSREQETQYF; DNA: TGTGCCAGCAGCTTATCCCGGGAACAAGAGACCCAGTACTTC; size: .; J: TRBJ2-5; D: .; V: TRBV7-9
CDR3: CASSYVRGLETQYF; DNA: TGTGCCAGCAGTTATGTCAGGGGCTTAGAGACCCAGTACTTC; size: .; J: TRBJ2-5; D: .; V: TRBV6-5
CDR3: CASSLGGVAGSGNTIYF; DNA: TGCGCCAGCAGCTTGGGAGGGGTCGCCGGATCTGGAAACACCATATATTTT; size: few; J: TRBJ1-3; D: .; V: TRBV5-1
CDR3: CASSLRTTGSAGELFF; DNA: TGCGCCAGCAGCTTGCGTACTACAGGATCGGCGGGGGAGCTGTTTTTT; size: few; J: TRBJ2-2; D: .; V: TRBV5-1
CDR3: CASTPWTVRNQPQHF; DNA: TGTGCCAGCACCCCTTGGACCGTACGCAATCAGCCCCAGCATTTT; size: .; J: TRBJ1-5; D: .; V: TRBV6-1
CDR3: CASSLSGGVYNEQFF; DNA: TGCGCCAGCAGCCTGTCAGGGGGAGTCTACAATGAGCAGTTCTTC; size: few; J: TRBJ2-1; D: TRBD1; V: TRBV5-1
CDR3: CAIRGYSNQPQHF; DNA: TGTGCCATCCGGGGGTATAGCAATCAGCCCCAGCATTTT; size: .; J: TRBJ1-5; D: .; V: TRBV10-3
CDR3: CASSQGGTLPYNEQFF; DNA: TGCGCCAGCAGCCAAGGCGGGACTCTGCCCTACAATGAGCAGTTCTTC; size: .; J: TRBJ2-1; D: .; V: TRBV4-1
CDR3: CATSLTRSSYNEQFF; DNA: TGTGCCACCAGTTTGACTCGGAGCTCCTACAATGAGCAGTTCTTC; size: .; J: TRBJ2-1; D: .; V: TRBV24-1
CDR3: CASSLASGAAYEQYF; DNA: TGCGCCAGCAGCTTGGCCTCAGGGGCAGCCTACGAGCAGTACTTC; size: .; J: TRBJ2-7; D: .; V: TRBV5-1
CDR3: CSVGQVVLQTQYF; DNA: TGCAGCGTTGGACAGGTTGTTCTTCAGACCCAGTACTTC; size: .; J: TRBJ2-5; D: .; V: TRBV29-1
CDR3: CASSQTNTEAFF; DNA: TGTGCCAGCAGTCAGACGAACACTGAAGCTTTCTTT; size: many; J: TRBJ1-1; D: .; V: TRBV12-3/TRBV12-4
CDR3: CCASSLQVYGLAGELFF; DNA: TGCTGTGCAAGCTCTTTGCAAGTTTATGGTTTGGCCGGGGAGCTGTTTTTT; size: .; J: TRBJ2-2; D: .; V: TRBV20-1
CDR3: CASSRVPGLAGGLAGELFF; DNA: TGTGCCAGCAGCAGAGTTCCGGGACTAGCGGGAGGACTCGCCGGGGAGCTGTTTTTT; size: .; J: TRBJ2-2; D: TRBD2; V: TRBV6-2/TRBV6-3
CDR3: CASSPFRVNTEAFF; DNA: TGTGCCAGCAGCCCTTTTAGAGTGAACACTGAAGCTTTCTTT; size: few; J: TRBJ1-1; D: .; V: TRBV5-5
CDR3: CASSVEERVRYTGELFF; DNA: TGTGCCAGCAGCGTAGAGGAGAGGGTTCGGTACACCGGGGAGCTGTTTTTT; size: .; J: TRBJ2-2; D: .; V: TRBV9
CDR3: CSARRAKTQYF; DNA: TGCAGTGCTAGACGGGCAAAGACCCAGTACTTC; size: few; J: TRBJ2-5; D: .; V: TRBV20-1
CDR3: CASSRRLADNSYEQYF; DNA: TGCGCCAGCAGCCGCCGACTAGCGGATAACTCCTACGAGCAGTACTTC; size: .; J: TRBJ2-7; D: TRBD2; V: TRBV4-1
CDR3: CAWSSRTPNTGELFF; DNA: TGTGCCTGGAGTTCCAGGACTCCCAACACCGGGGAGCTGTTTTTT; size: few; J: TRBJ2-2; D: .; V: TRBV30